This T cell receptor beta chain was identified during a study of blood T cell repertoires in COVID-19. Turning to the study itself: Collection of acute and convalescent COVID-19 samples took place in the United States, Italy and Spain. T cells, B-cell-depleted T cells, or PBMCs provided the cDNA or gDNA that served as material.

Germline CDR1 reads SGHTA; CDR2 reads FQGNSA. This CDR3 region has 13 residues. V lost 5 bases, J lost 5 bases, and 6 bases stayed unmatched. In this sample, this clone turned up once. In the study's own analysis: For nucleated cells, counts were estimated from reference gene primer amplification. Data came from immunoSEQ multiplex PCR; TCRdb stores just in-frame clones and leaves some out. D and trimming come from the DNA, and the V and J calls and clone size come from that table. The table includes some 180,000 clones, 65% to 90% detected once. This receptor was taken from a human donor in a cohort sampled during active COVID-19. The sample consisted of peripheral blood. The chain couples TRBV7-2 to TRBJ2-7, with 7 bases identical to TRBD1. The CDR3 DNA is TGTGCCAGCAGCCACCGTACAGGGGACGAGCAGTACTTC. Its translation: CASSHRTGDEQYF.